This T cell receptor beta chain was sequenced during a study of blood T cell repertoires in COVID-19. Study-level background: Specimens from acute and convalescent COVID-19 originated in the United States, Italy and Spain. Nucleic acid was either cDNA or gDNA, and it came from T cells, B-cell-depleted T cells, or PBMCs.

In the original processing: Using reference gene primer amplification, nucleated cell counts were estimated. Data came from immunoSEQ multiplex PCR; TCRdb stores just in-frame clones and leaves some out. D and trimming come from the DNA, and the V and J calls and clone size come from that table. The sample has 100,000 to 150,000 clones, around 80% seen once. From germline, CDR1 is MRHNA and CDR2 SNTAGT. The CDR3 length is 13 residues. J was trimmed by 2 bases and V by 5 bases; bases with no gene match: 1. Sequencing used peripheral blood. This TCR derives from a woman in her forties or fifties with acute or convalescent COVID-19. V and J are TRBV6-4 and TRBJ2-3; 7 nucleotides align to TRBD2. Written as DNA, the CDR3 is TGTGCCAGCAGTACTAGCGACACAGATACGCAGTATTTT. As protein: CASSTSDTDTQYF.